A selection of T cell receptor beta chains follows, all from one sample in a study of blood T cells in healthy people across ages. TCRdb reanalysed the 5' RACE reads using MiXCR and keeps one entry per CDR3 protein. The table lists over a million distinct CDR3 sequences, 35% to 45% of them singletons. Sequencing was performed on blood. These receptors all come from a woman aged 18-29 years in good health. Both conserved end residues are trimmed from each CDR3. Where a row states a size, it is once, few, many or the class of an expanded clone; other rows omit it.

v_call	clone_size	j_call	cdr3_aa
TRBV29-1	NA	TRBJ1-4	SVGFAAGREKLF
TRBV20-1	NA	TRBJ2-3	SSKRGGLDTQY
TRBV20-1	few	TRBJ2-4	SAREETGGGDKNIQY
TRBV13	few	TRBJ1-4	ASSSTIEGGTNEKLF
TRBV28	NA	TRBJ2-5	ASSSTHGAGVWETQY
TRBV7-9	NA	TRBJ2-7	ASSGTQTAYEQY
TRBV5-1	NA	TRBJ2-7	ASSFPFGYEQY
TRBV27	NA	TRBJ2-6	ASSLRVLSGANVLT
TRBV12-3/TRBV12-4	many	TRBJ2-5	ASSVGTDQETQY
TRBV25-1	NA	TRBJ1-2	ASSDSGTGDYGYT
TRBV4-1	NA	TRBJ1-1	ASSQDPGTRGATEAF
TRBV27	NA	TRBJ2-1	ASSFHIAGAGEQF
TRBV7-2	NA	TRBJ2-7	ASSSAGILSYEQY
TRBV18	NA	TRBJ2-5	ASSPVAGQETQY
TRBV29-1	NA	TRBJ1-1	SVTGEAF
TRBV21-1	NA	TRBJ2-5	ASSFPGPQETQY
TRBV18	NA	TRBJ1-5	ASSPGRGAQPQH
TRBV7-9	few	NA	ASSPFVGRLVSGEQF
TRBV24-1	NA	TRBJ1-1	ATSETGSTEAF
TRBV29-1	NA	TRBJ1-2	SVERDKARGYT
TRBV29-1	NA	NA	TQGQGASEQY
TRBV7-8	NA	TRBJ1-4	ASSPDRLRNEKLF
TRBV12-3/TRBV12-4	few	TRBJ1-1	ASSGQVQTEAF
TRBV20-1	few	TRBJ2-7	SARVITEGLSYEQY
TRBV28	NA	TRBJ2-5	ASSPLTGARLQY
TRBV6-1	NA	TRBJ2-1	ASRSLTSGSYNEQF
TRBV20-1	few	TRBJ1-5	SARGQGDQPQH
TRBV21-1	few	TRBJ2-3	ASSNEGRTDTQY
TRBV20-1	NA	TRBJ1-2	SARDNVRAYGYT
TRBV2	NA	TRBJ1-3	ASRKGQAFSGNTIY
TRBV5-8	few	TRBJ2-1	ASSGSGTSFWDEQF
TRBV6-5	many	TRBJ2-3	ASSTESLDRTTDTQY
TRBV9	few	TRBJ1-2	ASTRDRGNYGYT
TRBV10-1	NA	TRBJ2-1	ASSESPDRVYNEQF
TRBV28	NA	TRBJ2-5	ASSSGQGRYQETQY
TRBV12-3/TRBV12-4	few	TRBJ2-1	ASSFMGGNEQF
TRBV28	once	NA	ASSLPSGIYEQY
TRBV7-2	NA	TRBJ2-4	ASSLVGLAAVKNIQY
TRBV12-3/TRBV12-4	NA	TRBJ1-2	ASSLSVEAYGYT
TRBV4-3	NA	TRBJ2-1	ASSHLTGTIYNEQF
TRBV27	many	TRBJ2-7	ASSLSSGSFYEQY
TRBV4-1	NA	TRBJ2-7	ASSQGQTHYEQY
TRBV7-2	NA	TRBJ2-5	ASSLDGGAWREQY
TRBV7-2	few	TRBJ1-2	ASARGFYYT
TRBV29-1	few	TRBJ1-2	SVEDRGITNGYT
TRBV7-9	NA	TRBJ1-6	ASRGEGNNSPLH
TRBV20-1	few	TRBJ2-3	SAYSGRSTDTQY
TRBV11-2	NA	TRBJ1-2	ASSYDRDHGYT
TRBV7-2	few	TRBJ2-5	ASSLMVGASETQY
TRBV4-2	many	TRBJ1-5	ASSPDAIEGQPQH
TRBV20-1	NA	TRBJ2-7	SARQAGDGYGDEQY
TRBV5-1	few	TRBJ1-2	ASSPGWDVYGYT
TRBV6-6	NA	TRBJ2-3	ASSSTYGTDTQY
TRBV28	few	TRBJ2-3	ASDTRLIPSSDTQY